This section outlines one TCR beta chain sequence together with its context. The CDR3 is 15 amino acids. The germline V and J ends were trimmed by 2 bases and 4 bases, with 15 bases remaining between them. Germline-derived CDR1 and CDR2 are SGHKS and YYEKEE (reference sequence). TCRdb keeps only in-frame clones here, not all; method: immunoSEQ multiplex PCR. The sample lists approximately 220,000 clones, approximately 88% occurring once. The sample belongs to a study of blood T cell repertoires in COVID-19. The sequence came from a man aged 40-55 years with acute or convalescent COVID-19. The J gene is TRBJ1-1, the V gene TRBV5-5, with D maybe TRBD1 (5 bases). The sample was peripheral blood. The DNA for the CDR3 is TGTGCCAGCAGCTTAGGTCGACGGGGGGGCACTGAAGCTTTCTTT. This gives the protein CASSLGRRGGTEAFF. Full variable domain (rest looked up from reference TRBV5-5 and TRBJ1-1): DAGVTQSPTHLIKTRGQQVTLRCSPISGHKSVSWYQQVLGQGPQFIFQYYEKEERGRGNFPDRFSARQFPNYSSELNVNALLLGDSALYLCASSLGRRGGTEAFFGQGTRLTVV.